The entry below describes one T cell receptor (beta chain). These data come from a study of blood T cell repertoires in COVID-19. This CDR3 region has 14 residues. Trimming stripped 5 bases from V and 9 bases from J, with 17 bases between. Germline V gene data show CDR1 as MNHEY and CDR2 as SVGAGI. The table came from immunoSEQ multiplex PCR; TCRdb's copy has only in-frame clones and leaves some out. The table records roughly 670,000 clones, over 80% of them present only once. This receptor was taken from a woman under 30 with acute or convalescent COVID-19. Sequencing was performed on peripheral blood. The chain has TRBV6-5 and TRBJ1-5; D is uncertain. The DNA for the CDR3 is TGTGCCAGCAGTATAACGGCAGTAGAGGGGCCCCAGCATTTT. Translating gives CASSITAVEGPQHF.